Detailed here is one T cell receptor beta chain. Its binding antigen is unknown. One base away there is no much larger clone; base qualities are not given. The sample belongs to a study of shared clonotypes between healthy human individuals (dated by TCRdb to 2020 to 2022). The study in broad terms: The cohort included a few men and a couple of women between 18 and 49 years of age. For each donor, CD4 naive and CD4 memory were each run on three plates, CD8 naive on two plates, and CD8 memory on one plate. To estimate repertoire size and how much clonotypes are shared between individuals, the study performed deep sequencing of blood TCR repertoires from 4 to 6 healthy adults. To increase sequencing depth and limit assay-specific biases, different laboratories used diverse techniques to prepare libraries and sequence TCR repertoires. Leukapheresis yielded between about 0.8 and 8.9 billion PBMCs per donor. Summary of the overall study and its limitations: Even with the large sequencing depth, rarefaction of the sorted-subset datasets indicated that sequencing was incomplete. Sampling was restricted to blood, and TCR repertoires in tissues likely differ from the TCR repertoires found in blood. Compared with non-shared clonotypes, clonotypes shared by all four sorted-subset donors had higher generation probabilities. Pairwise subsampling indicated that sequencing depth was expected to affect the degree of clonotype sharing among donors. The small number of donors limited the genetic and exposure-history diversity represented. Naive subsets generally had larger estimated clonotype richness than memory subsets did. Across a handful of donors, about 4.5% of naive CD4, approximately 3.6% of naive CD8, approximately 2.5% of memory CD4, and approximately 0.4% of memory CD8 clonotypes were shared.

Using the deep immunoSEQ assay, TCR CDR3 regions were amplified from genomic DNA by multiplex PCR. Extracted genomic DNA from each cell subset was spread evenly across all wells of several immunoSEQ 96-well plates, with each plate serving as a replicate. For sorted subsets, approximately 190 ng genomic DNA, equal to approximately 30,000 T cell genomes, was loaded into each replicate PCR. The purified libraries were quantified using a Qubit 3.0 fluorometer, sized with a Bioanalyzer 2100, and then quantified again using the KAPA Library Quantification kit. Every immunoSEQ 96-well plate was sequenced on a dedicated single-read 150-cycle Illumina NextSeq 550 flow cell. Under the source paper's analysis protocol: The immunoSEQ output contained only junctional sequences without quality scores, so filtering could not match that applied to full-length reads. Sequences were annotated with PyIR, a Python wrapper for IgBLAST v1.9, and V/J genes and CDR3 were assigned using IMGT germline references. Any read was removed if the V/J assignment was weak (E-value above 1e-6), the CDR3 was missing, or the read contained stop codons, out-of-frame junctions, or ambiguous translated residues. V3J clonotypes were defined by identical inferred V gene, J gene, and CDR3 amino acid sequence. The percentage overlap between two repertoires was calculated by dividing the number of shared unique clonotypes by the size of the smaller repertoire. Repertoire richness was assessed with RTK rarefaction, the Chao1 estimator, and Recon v2.1 estimates of unobserved clonotypes. Generation probabilities for all TCRbeta clonotypes obtained by the gDNA method from a handful of donors were computed using OLGA. Here the immuneACCESS table is served through TCRdb, limited to in-frame sequences with V and J called. Missing clones are a known gap in these copies; in checked studies unresolved V genes cover under half, and the rest lacks a known reason. V, J and clone size derive from that table, while D and trimming were established from the DNA sequence. This sample holds hundreds of thousands of clones; approximately 97% were observed only once. The ten largest clones represent around 0.058% of the sample.

The donors were healthy, HIV-negative adults with no recently reported acute infections or vaccinations. Only Caucasian adults living in Nashville, Tennessee, USA were represented among the donors. Magnetic negative selection was used to enrich CD4+ T cells, after which naive cells were positively selected on CD45RA and the negative fraction became the memory subset. Blood was obtained by leukapheresis, after which PBMCs were separated by Ficoll-Histopaque density gradient centrifugation and cryopreserved in liquid nitrogen vapor phase. Analytical flow cytometry was used to check the purity and quantity of each magnetically sorted T cell population. Genomic DNA was isolated from every sorted fraction and measured by UV absorbance on a Nanodrop 2000c. This TCR derives from a woman aged 25 to 45 in good health. Sequencing was done on a sample of naive CD4+ T cells sorted from blood. Per the publication, the cell subset or site label means: CD45RA+ positively selected.

The DNA is as follows: TGCGCCAGCAGCCAAGTCCTACGAGCTAGCGGCGAGACCCAGTACTTC. It specifies CASSQVLRASGETQYF. The chain uses TRBV4-1 and TRBJ2-5, with 7 bases matching TRBD2. The CDR3 has 16 amino acids, counting the end cysteine and phenylalanine. Only CDR3 DNA remains: 48 bases, in frame from the first base. The germline V gene supplies CDR1 MGHRA and CDR2 YSYEKL. The germline V and J ends show losses of 1 base and 5 bases respectively, and no gene match explains 10 bases of the junction.